A selection of T cell receptor beta chains follows, all from one sample in a study of radiation and T cells in renal cell carcinoma. The data were produced by immunoSEQ multiplex PCR, yet TCRdb's version contains in-frame clones alone and is incomplete. The repertoire includes about 160,000 clones, about 85% of them detected once, and roughly 4% sits in the top ten. Source: blood, taken from a patient whose treatment included radiotherapy and nephrectomy. Receptor source: a woman aged 70-85 years with renal cell carcinoma. Each CDR3 is given with its conserved first and last residue. A D gene is named only where the DNA matches it firmly. The listing skips clone size in some rows; elsewhere it reads once, few, many or a size class.

d_gene: .; abundance: .; j_gene: TRBJ2-1; v_gene: TRBV7-2; CDR3aa: CASSRGGDSYNEQFF; CDR3nt: TGTGCCAGCAGCCGAGGGGGGGACTCCTACAATGAGCAGTTCTTC
d_gene: TRBD1; abundance: .; j_gene: TRBJ1-2; v_gene: TRBV7-2; CDR3aa: CASSYPGQGRNGYTF; CDR3nt: TGTGCCAGCAGCTACCCTGGACAGGGGAGGAATGGCTACACCTTC
d_gene: .; abundance: .; j_gene: TRBJ1-2; v_gene: TRBV7-9; CDR3aa: CASSPSGYGYTF; CDR3nt: TGTGCCAGCAGCCCCAGTGGCTATGGCTACACCTTC
d_gene: .; abundance: many; j_gene: TRBJ1-2; v_gene: TRBV5-6; CDR3aa: CASSRANYGYTF; CDR3nt: TGTGCCAGCAGTAGAGCTAACTATGGCTACACCTTC
d_gene: TRBD2; abundance: once; j_gene: TRBJ2-3; v_gene: TRBV19; CDR3aa: CASNEKRGVRDTQYF; CDR3nt: TGTGCCAGCAACGAGAAGCGGGGGGTCAGAGATACGCAGTATTTT
d_gene: TRBD2; abundance: .; j_gene: TRBJ2-3; v_gene: TRBV4-2; CDR3aa: CASSQDPAGASTDTQYF; CDR3nt: TGTGCCAGCAGCCAAGATCCAGCGGGGGCCAGCACAGATACGCAGTATTTT
d_gene: .; abundance: .; j_gene: TRBJ1-1; v_gene: TRBV5-1; CDR3aa: CASSTDQGNTEAFF; CDR3nt: TGCGCCAGCAGCACCGACCAGGGGAATACTGAAGCTTTCTTT
d_gene: .; abundance: few; j_gene: TRBJ1-1; v_gene: TRBV20-1; CDR3aa: CSAANIEAFF; CDR3nt: TGCAGTGCTGCGAACATTGAAGCTTTCTTT
d_gene: .; abundance: .; j_gene: TRBJ2-3; v_gene: TRBV30; CDR3aa: CAWRTLADTQYF; CDR3nt: TGTGCCTGGAGGACTCTTGCAGATACGCAGTATTTT
d_gene: .; abundance: .; j_gene: TRBJ1-3; v_gene: TRBV18; CDR3aa: CASSHGPQTSGNTIYF; CDR3nt: TGTGCCAGCTCCCACGGACCCCAGACTTCTGGAAACACCATATATTTT
d_gene: TRBD1; abundance: .; j_gene: TRBJ1-6; v_gene: TRBV18; CDR3aa: CASSPLRQGGFTSPLHF; CDR3nt: TGTGCCAGCTCACCACTCCGACAGGGTGGTTTTACTTCACCCCTCCACTTT
d_gene: .; abundance: .; j_gene: TRBJ1-2; v_gene: TRBV30; CDR3aa: CAWSKVERYGYTF; CDR3nt: TGTGCCTGGTCTAAGGTTGAGAGGTATGGCTACACCTTC
d_gene: .; abundance: .; j_gene: TRBJ2-7; v_gene: TRBV5-4; CDR3aa: CASIFRDLTYEQYF; CDR3nt: TGTGCCAGCATATTCCGGGACTTAACCTACGAGCAGTACTTC
d_gene: .; abundance: .; j_gene: TRBJ2-3; v_gene: TRBV19; CDR3aa: CASSIEFDRPTDTQYF; CDR3nt: TGTGCCAGTAGTATAGAATTTGACAGGCCCACAGATACGCAGTATTTT
d_gene: .; abundance: .; j_gene: TRBJ2-1; v_gene: TRBV15; CDR3aa: CATSRDIIGEQFF; CDR3nt: TGTGCCACCAGCAGAGATATTATAGGTGAGCAGTTCTTC
d_gene: TRBD1; abundance: .; j_gene: TRBJ1-2; v_gene: TRBV4-3; CDR3aa: CASSQESLGQGLGYTF; CDR3nt: TGCGCCAGCAGCCAAGAGTCTCTCGGACAGGGTTTAGGGTACACCTTC
d_gene: .; abundance: .; j_gene: TRBJ1-3; v_gene: TRBV7-6; CDR3aa: CASSLSVPGNTIYF; CDR3nt: TGTGCCAGCAGCTTATCAGTCCCGGGAAACACCATATATTTT
d_gene: .; abundance: .; j_gene: TRBJ2-7; v_gene: TRBV9; CDR3aa: CASSPLGSSYEQYF; CDR3nt: TGTGCCAGCAGCCCCCTGGGCAGCTCCTACGAGCAGTACTTC
d_gene: .; abundance: .; j_gene: TRBJ1-5; v_gene: TRBV6-5; CDR3aa: CASQRGSNQPQHF; CDR3nt: TGTGCCAGCCAAAGGGGTAGCAATCAGCCCCAGCATTTT
d_gene: TRBD2; abundance: .; j_gene: TRBJ2-3; v_gene: TRBV27; CDR3aa: CASSFSGLVGADTQYF; CDR3nt: TGTGCCAGCAGTTTCTCGGGACTAGTGGGGGCAGATACGCAGTATTTT
d_gene: .; abundance: .; j_gene: TRBJ2-2; v_gene: TRBV28; CDR3aa: CASSYTGELFF; CDR3nt: TGTGCCAGCAGCTACACCGGGGAGCTGTTTTTT
d_gene: .; abundance: .; j_gene: TRBJ2-7; v_gene: TRBV4-3; CDR3aa: CASSQDGAWEGGEQYF; CDR3nt: TGCGCCAGCAGCCAAGATGGGGCATGGGAAGGCGGCGAGCAGTACTTC
d_gene: .; abundance: few; j_gene: TRBJ1-1; v_gene: TRBV6-1; CDR3aa: CASSGDRVGEAFF; CDR3nt: TGTGCCAGCAGCGGAGACAGAGTAGGTGAAGCTTTCTTT
d_gene: .; abundance: .; j_gene: TRBJ1-2; v_gene: TRBV28; CDR3aa: CASSLTGQNNYGYTF; CDR3nt: TGTGCCAGCAGTTTGACCGGGCAAAATAACTATGGCTACACCTTC
d_gene: TRBD1; abundance: few; j_gene: TRBJ1-2; v_gene: TRBV28; CDR3aa: CASSLPPSSGQGRNYGYTF; CDR3nt: TGTGCCAGCAGTTTACCGCCTAGCTCCGGACAGGGTCGTAACTATGGCTACACCTTC
d_gene: .; abundance: .; j_gene: TRBJ1-1; v_gene: TRBV5-4; CDR3aa: CASSDQRGGNTEAFF; CDR3nt: TGTGCCAGCAGCGATCAGAGGGGGGGGAACACTGAAGCTTTCTTT
d_gene: .; abundance: few; j_gene: TRBJ1-1; v_gene: TRBV5-1; CDR3aa: CASSLDQGVTEAFF; CDR3nt: TGCGCCAGCAGCTTGGATCAGGGTGTCACTGAAGCTTTCTTT
d_gene: .; abundance: .; j_gene: TRBJ2-7; v_gene: TRBV5-1; CDR3aa: CASSISYEQYF; CDR3nt: TGCGCCAGCAGCATCTCCTACGAGCAGTACTTC
d_gene: TRBD1; abundance: .; j_gene: TRBJ1-5; v_gene: TRBV7-8; CDR3aa: CASSSRTGGDQPQHF; CDR3nt: TGTGCCAGCAGCTCCCGGACAGGGGGGGATCAGCCCCAGCATTTT